This TCR beta chain was recorded in a study of blood T cell repertoires in COVID-19. About the research overall: Spain, Italy and the United States supplied samples that represented acute and convalescent COVID-19. PBMCs, B-cell-depleted T cells, or T cells were the source of the cDNA or gDNA that made up the material.

In the case of this clone: This sample includes further DNA sequences coding for the same CDR3.

CDR3 length: 12 amino acids. Trimming took off 0 bases at V and 5 bases at J, with 5 bases between the two ends. Germline values: CDR1 SGHRS, CDR2 YFSETQ. As originally analysed: For nucleated cells, counts were estimated from reference gene primer amplification. The protocol was immunoSEQ multiplex PCR, while the TCRdb copy is restricted to in-frame clones and leaves out a portion. Clonal size and the V and J genes are those of that table, whereas D and trimming came from the DNA. Of roughly 260,000 clones listed, 80% to 90% are singletons. The chain couples TRBV5-1 to TRBJ2-5; D ambiguous. The clonotype comes from a woman in her thirties or forties with acute or convalescent COVID-19. Sequencing was performed on peripheral blood. This chain's CDR3 is CASSLARETQYF. DNA for the CDR3: TGCGCCAGCAGCTTGGCCCGGGAGACCCAGTACTTC.